The 27 T cell receptor beta chains reported below all come from one sample, sequenced in a study of graft-versus-host responses after intestinal transplantation. The method was immunoSEQ multiplex PCR; TCRdb's version includes in-frame clones alone and lacks a portion of them. The top ten hold roughly a tenth of the sample, which has 20,000 to 25,000 clones, 33% seen once. Labeling with CFSE marked roughly 200,000 responder cells, which were plated with roughly 200,000 irradiated, violet-dye-labeled stimulator cells. Sequencing used alloreactive CD8+ T cells from a mixed lymphocyte reaction culture, obtained before intestinal transplant. Subset of the sample: CFSE-low proliferating T cells sorted from approximately six-day pre-transplant mixed lymphocyte reaction (GvH or HvG direction). All receptors come from a human patient who received an intestinal transplant.

The chain has TRBV30 and TRBJ2-5; weak D call: TRBD1 (5 bases). The CDR3 totals 14 residues. CDR1 and CDR2 from the germline V gene are GTSNPN and SVGIG (reference sequence). Trimming removed 4 bases from V and 4 bases from J, with 16 bases in between. CDR3 bases: TGTGCCTGGACCGCAGTAGGGGCAGGAGAGACCCAGTACTTC. It translates to CAWTAVGAGETQYF.

This clone was counted a few times. The chain joins TRBV7-9 to TRBJ1-2; 7 positions agree with TRBD1. CDR1 SEHNR and CDR2 FQNEAQ come from the germline V gene (reference sequence). The CDR3 loop spans 15 amino acids. J gave up 6 bases and V 5 bases, and 12 bases lay outside the gene matches. In nucleotides, the CDR3 is TGTGCCAGCAGCCGAACCAGGGGGAACCCGCATGGCTACACCTTC. It encodes CASSRTRGNPHGYTF.

The chain combines TRBV28 with TRBJ1-5; a weak D match, TRBD1 (6 bases). CDR3 length: 16 amino acids. Germline CDR1 is MDHEN and CDR2 is SYDVKM. The V and J ends lost 1 base and 3 bases respectively, with 13 bases between them. This chain's CDR3 is CASSLFQGRDNQPQHF. In DNA, the CDR3 is TGTGCCAGCAGTTTATTTCAGGGGCGGGACAATCAGCCCCAGCATTTT.

This clone was observed a handful of times. A much larger clone is a single base away; this may be a read error. The chain carries TRBV6-5 and TRBJ1-1, with unresolved D. The germline CDR1 and CDR2 sequences are MNHEY and SVGAGI. CDR3 length equals 13 residues. V lost 8 bases and J lost 2, with 12 bases in between. The CDR3 region is CASGDPINTEAFF. The CDR3 DNA reads TGTGCCAGCGGAGATCCCATTAACACTGAAGCTTTCTTT.

This clone is medium-sized (0.01 to 0.1%). The genes are TRBV2 and TRBJ1-4; D is unresolved. V shed 8 bases and J shed 7 bases, with 14 bases lying between them. This CDR3 region has 13 residues. From germline, CDR1 is SNHLY and CDR2 FYNNEI. CDR3 residues: CASDGWETEKLFF. DNA for the CDR3: TGTGCCAGCGATGGGTGGGAGACTGAAAAACTGTTTTTT.

This chain links TRBV7-6 with TRBJ2-2; D is undetermined. The CDR3 is 14 amino acids. Germline values: CDR1 SGHVS, CDR2 FNYEAQ. The V end lost 0 bases, the J end lost 6 bases, and 8 bases lay between the germline ends. DNA of the CDR3: TGTGCCAGCAGCTTAGCGCGTACACCCGGGGAGCTGTTTTTT. It is translated as CASSLARTPGELFF.

This clone was seen only a few times. The chain has TRBV7-6 and TRBJ2-5; D remains ambiguous. V lost 7 bases and J lost 7, with 13 bases in between. The V gene's germline CDR1 is SGHVS and CDR2 FNYEAQ. This CDR3 region has 12 residues. The CDR3 spells CASKGSVATQYF. The CDR3 DNA sequence: TGTGCCAGCAAGGGCAGCGTGGCGACCCAGTACTTC.

This clone has only a few counts. The chain combines TRBV6-6 with TRBJ2-7; 7 bases map to TRBD2. The CDR3 is made up of 10 amino acids. Germline loops: CDR1 MNHNY, CDR2 SVGAGI (reference sequence). V gave up 8 bases and J gave up 6 bases; unmatched junction bases: 1. In DNA form, the CDR3 reads TGTGCCAGCGGGGGGGGCGAGCAGTACTTC. Protein product: CASGGGEQYF.

This clone was recorded a few times. The chain combines TRBV11-3 with TRBJ2-7; 8 bases fit TRBD2. CDR1 is SGHNT and CDR2 is YENEEA in the germline V gene. The CDR3 has 15 amino acids. With V trimmed by 0 bases and J by 2 bases, 3 bases remained unmatched. CDR3 sequence: CASSLEAGLAYEQYF. DNA for the CDR3: TGTGCCAGCAGCTTAGAAGCGGGACTAGCCTACGAGCAGTACTTC. Supplemented by reference TRBV11-3 and TRBJ2-7, the full variable domain reads EAGVVQSPRYKIIEKKQPVAFWCNPISGHNTLYWYLQNLGQGPELLIRYENEEAVDDSQLPKDRFSAERLKGVDSTLKIQPAELGDSAVYLCASSLEAGLAYEQYFGPGTRLTVT.

This clone is judged medium-sized. The chain links TRBV7-9 to TRBJ2-1, with D perhaps TRBD2 (5 bases). V lost 4 bases to trimming and J lost 6 bases, with 19 bases between them. Germline CDR1 is SEHNR and CDR2 is FQNEAQ (reference sequence). This CDR3 has 16 amino acids. The CDR3 DNA is TGTGCCAGCAGCTCCGGCGGTTCGGGGAAAGGCAATGAGCAGTTCTTC. Amino acid sequence: CASSSGGSGKGNEQFF.

V is TRBV7-9 and J is TRBJ1-5; no clear D gene. The CDR3 runs to 16 residues. Trimming cost V 4 bases and J 2 bases, with 15 bases left between them. The V gene's germline CDR1 is SEHNR and CDR2 FQNEAQ (reference sequence). CDR3 amino acids: CASSSLRWRGNQPQHF. The CDR3 coding sequence is TGTGCCAGCAGCTCTCTTAGGTGGAGGGGCAATCAGCCCCAGCATTTT. The full variable domain, rest sourced from reference TRBV7-9 and TRBJ1-5, is DTGVSQNPRHKITKRGQNVTFRCDPISEHNRLYWYRQTLGQGPEFLTYFQNEAQLEKSRLLSDRFSAERPKGSFSTLEIQRTEQGDSAMYLCASSSLRWRGNQPQHFGDGTRLSIL.

The V call is TRBV7-9, the J call TRBJ2-7; D is possibly TRBD1 or TRBD2 (6 bases each). CDR1 is SEHNR and CDR2 is FQNEAQ in the germline V gene (reference sequence). Trimming took off 4 bases at V and 2 bases at J, with 18 bases between the two ends. The CDR3 spans 16 residues. The CDR3 nucleotides read TGTGCCAGCAGCTCTATGGGGGGCCCAACCCCCTACGAGCAGTACTTC. It is translated as CASSSMGGPTPYEQYF.

The chain has TRBV4-3 and TRBJ2-5; D gene unclear. V shed 1 base and J shed 0 bases, with 6 bases lying between them. This CDR3 spans 14 amino acids. In germline, CDR1 is LGHNA, CDR2 YSLEER. The CDR3 reads CASSQGGYQETQYF. In nucleotides, the CDR3 is TGCGCCAGCAGCCAAGGAGGTTACCAAGAGACCCAGTACTTC.

The V and J genes are TRBV6-1 and TRBJ1-2; 9 positions agree with TRBD1. The V segment lost 4 bases and the J segment 3 bases; nucleotides outside the gene matches: 0. Germline CDR1 is MNHNS and CDR2 is SASEGT. The CDR3 length is 13 residues. In DNA, the CDR3 is TGTGCCAGCAGTGGACAGGGGGACTATGGCTACACCTTC. This encodes CASSGQGDYGYTF.

The rearrangement links TRBV7-9 to TRBJ2-2; 7 positions agree with TRBD2. Germline CDR1 reads SEHNR; CDR2 reads FQNEAQ (reference sequence). This CDR3 is built from 13 residues. V lost 3 bases, J lost 7 bases, and 2 bases stayed unmatched. CDR3 sequence reads: CASSFGLVGELFF. The CDR3 region has the DNA TGTGCCAGCAGCTTCGGACTAGTCGGGGAGCTGTTTTTT.

This clone is judged medium-sized. This rearrangement joins TRBV6-1 to TRBJ2-7; the D is unclear. This CDR3 has 12 residues. Germline V gives CDR1 MNHNS, CDR2 SASEGT. V was clipped by 2 bases and J by 6 bases, with 8 bases between them. CDR3 sequence: CASSEWGLEQYF. CDR3 nucleotide sequence: TGTGCCAGCAGTGAATGGGGTCTCGAGCAGTACTTC.

The rearrangement links TRBV2 to TRBJ2-5; maybe TRBD1 (6 bases). CDR1 is SNHLY and CDR2 is FYNNEI in the germline V gene. The CDR3 has 18 residues. The V and J ends lost 6 bases and 0 bases respectively, with 23 bases between them. CDR3 bases: TGTGCCAGCAGAATAGGGGGTTTCTACCCCGCACACCAAGAGACCCAGTACTTC. Translated, it gives CASRIGGFYPAHQETQYF.

This clone has only a few counts. The V gene is TRBV19, the J gene TRBJ1-2; 9 positions match TRBD1. V lost 2 bases and J lost 3; bases outside the gene matches: 1. Germline values: CDR1 LNHDA, CDR2 SQIVND (reference sequence). The CDR3 is 14 residues long. The CDR3: CASSITGGDYGYTF. The CDR3 nucleotides read TGTGCCAGTAGTATAACAGGGGGCGACTATGGCTACACCTTC.

This sequence joins TRBV5-1 and TRBJ1-4, with a possible D match to TRBD1 (5 bases). The V gene lost 7 bases and the J gene lost 0 bases, with 22 bases spanning the gap. The CDR3 extends over 18 amino acids. CDR1 and CDR2 (germline): SGHRS, YFSETQ. CDR3 amino acids: CASVHLIGAKATNEKLFF. The CDR3 DNA reads TGCGCCAGCGTGCATTTGATAGGGGCAAAGGCAACTAATGAAAAACTGTTTTTT.

The genes are TRBV9 and TRBJ2-3, with 10 nucleotides matching TRBD2. The germline gives CDR1 SGDLS, CDR2 YYNGEE. Trimming removed 0 bases from V and 5 bases from J; junction bases left unmatched: 15. CDR3 length: 19 amino acids. The CDR3 region has the DNA TGTGCCAGCAGCGTAGAGCCACGAGGTCTAGCGGGAGTTGAAGATACGCAGTATTTT. This codes for CASSVEPRGLAGVEDTQYF.

The genes are TRBV19 and TRBJ2-1; 12 bases match TRBD2. V shed 3 bases, J shed 0 bases, and the junction held 3 bases outside the gene matches. This CDR3 is 17 amino acids long. Per germline, CDR1 LNHDA and CDR2 SQIVND (reference sequence). The CDR3 region has the DNA TGTGCCAGTAGTATGACTAGCGGGAGTATCTCCTACAATGAGCAGTTCTTC. This translates into CASSMTSGSISYNEQFF.

The chain carries TRBV29-1 and TRBJ2-7, with D uncertain. This CDR3 contains 12 residues. Germline V gives CDR1 SQVTM, CDR2 ANQGSEA. V shed 0 bases and J shed 3 bases, with 6 bases lying between them. In DNA, the CDR3 is TGCAGCGTTGAAGAAGGCAACTACGAGCAGTACTTC. This translates into CSVEEGNYEQYF.

The sample holds a few counts of this clone. This chain joins TRBV13 and TRBJ2-7; no definite D call. V lost 6 bases, J lost 2 bases, and 5 bases lay in between. The CDR3 runs to 11 residues. Germline-derived CDR1 and CDR2 are PRHDT and FYEKMQ (reference sequence). In nucleotides, the CDR3 is TGTGCCAGCAGTGAAGCCTACGAGCAGTACTTC. It is translated as CASSEAYEQYF.

By share of the sample, this clone is medium-sized. The chain combines TRBV29-1 with TRBJ1-4; the D is unclear. Germline V lookup: CDR1 SQVTM, CDR2 ANQGSEA. V lost 5 bases and J lost 8, with 12 bases in between. The CDR3 extends over 12 amino acids. CDR3 sequence: CSVWESREKLFF. CDR3 bases: TGCAGCGTTTGGGAAAGCCGGGAAAAACTGTTTTTT.

Judged by abundance, this clone is medium-sized. The chain links TRBV27 to TRBJ1-2, with D possibly being TRBD1 (6 bases). The V end lost 2 bases, the J end lost 5 bases, and 12 bases lay between the germline ends. Germline CDR1 MNHEY, CDR2 SMNVEV (reference sequence). The CDR3 length is 14 residues. CDR3 amino acids: CASSLGGAGYGYTF. The CDR3 nucleotides are TGTGCCAGCAGTTTAGGGGGGGCGGGATATGGCTACACCTTC.

V gene TRBV25-1 combines with J gene TRBJ2-1, with D possibly TRBD2 on 6 matching bases. The CDR3 spans 15 residues. Germline V gene data show CDR1 as MGHDK and CDR2 as SYGVNS. The V gene lost 3 bases and the J gene lost 0 bases, with 9 bases spanning the gap. In DNA, the CDR3 is TGTGCCAGCAGTGAGGAGGGTAGCTCCTACAATGAGCAGTTCTTC. Its translation: CASSEEGSSYNEQFF. The complete variable domain, with remaining parts taken from reference TRBV25-1 and TRBJ2-1, reads EADIYQTPRYLVIGTGKKITLECSQTMGHDKMYWYQQDPGMELHLIHYSYGVNSTEKGDLSSESTVSRIRTEHFPLTLESARPSHTSQYLCASSEEGSSYNEQFFGPGTRLTVL.

J is TRBJ2-3 and V is TRBV11-2, with a tentative D call TRBD1 (6 bases). The CDR3 is 17 amino acids. Trimming shortened V by 2 bases and J by 0 bases, and 15 bases separated the two germline ends. CDR1 and CDR2 from the germline V gene are SGHAT and FQNNGV. CDR3 nucleotide sequence: TGTGCCAGCAGCTTACCCCAGGGACAACCCAGCACAGATACGCAGTATTTT. Its protein is CASSLPQGQPSTDTQYF.